The next 21 T cell receptor beta chains were all read from a single sample in a study of cytotoxic CD8 clonotypes in ibrutinib-treated CLL. Measured with immunoSEQ multiplex PCR; TCRdb has only the in-frame clones, and not every one. Of about 200,000 clones listed, about four fifths are singletons. The specimen comprised PBMCs, sampled after 12 months of ibrutinib treatment. The receptors originated from a human donor with chronic lymphocytic leukemia.

This chain links TRBV6-5 with TRBJ1-2, with D possibly being TRBD1 (5 bases). V lost 11 bases and J lost 2, with 12 bases in between. CDR3 length: 12 amino acids. Germline V gene data show CDR1 as MNHEY and CDR2 as SVGAGI. CDR3 sequence: CAVVQANYGYTF. The CDR3 nucleotides are TGTGCCGTCGTACAGGCAAACTATGGCTACACCTTC.

The chain joins TRBV4-1 to TRBJ1-5, with D uncertain. Per germline, CDR1 MGHRA and CDR2 YSYEKL. CDR3 length: 16 amino acids. V was trimmed by 3 bases and J by 2 bases, leaving 14 bases between them. The CDR3 coding sequence is TGCGCCAGCAGCCAGGGCTGGACCGAACGCAATCAGCCCCAGCATTTT. Protein: CASSQGWTERNQPQHF.

V and J are TRBV2 and TRBJ2-7, with a possible D match to TRBD2 (6 bases). There are 13 residues in the CDR3. Per germline, CDR1 SNHLY and CDR2 FYNNEI. Deletions cut 8 bases from V and 7 bases from J, with 18 bases between. The CDR3 spells CASSGEWVREQYF. For the CDR3, the DNA is TGTGCCAGCTCGGGGGAGTGGGTGAGAGAGCAGTACTTC.

The genes are TRBV4-2 and TRBJ1-2; maybe TRBD1 (6 bases). The CDR3 contains 16 residues. V gave up 1 base and J gave up 5 bases, with 17 bases separating them. The germline V gene has CDR1 LGHNA and CDR2 YNFKEQ. The CDR3: CASSQGSQGREYGYTF. The CDR3 region has the DNA TGTGCCAGCAGCCAAGGCTCCCAGGGGAGGGAGTATGGCTACACCTTC.

The gene calls are TRBV15 and TRBJ1-2; tentatively, D is TRBD1 (5 bases). V was shortened by 3 bases and J by 3 bases, with 23 bases between the two germline ends. This CDR3 is 18 amino acids long. The germline V gene has CDR1 LNHNV and CDR2 YYDKDF (reference sequence). The CDR3 nucleotides read TGTGCCACCAGCAGCCCCCGGGGCCTCTTCCTGCGGTACTATGGCTACACCTTC. It yields the protein CATSSPRGLFLRYYGYTF.

This chain connects TRBV10-3 to TRBJ1-5, with D possibly matching TRBD1 (5 bases). This CDR3 spans 13 amino acids. Between the trimmed V and J ends, which lost 7 bases and 6 bases, there was a span of 13 bases. Germline V CDR1 and CDR2: ENHRY, SYGVKD. The CDR3 reads CAITNHQGQPQHF. As DNA, the CDR3 is TGTGCCATCACCAATCACCAGGGTCAGCCCCAGCATTTT.

This clone showed up just once. The V gene is TRBV9, the J gene TRBJ2-3, with D perhaps TRBD2 (5 bases). Germline CDR1 SGDLS, CDR2 YYNGEE. Trimming pared 4 bases from V and 5 bases from J, leaving 17 bases between. The CDR3 spans 15 residues. CDR3 DNA sequence: TGTGCCAGCAGCCCATGGGAGAATGTGAGAGATACGCAGTATTTT. This translates into CASSPWENVRDTQYF. Full variable domain (rest looked up from reference TRBV9 and TRBJ2-3): DSGVTQTPKHLITATGQRVTLRCSPRSGDLSVYWYQQSLDQGLQFLIQYYNGEERAKGNILERFSAQQFPDLHSELNLSSLELGDSALYFCASSPWENVRDTQYFGPGTRLTVL.

This clone was counted a few times. This chain connects TRBV7-6 to TRBJ2-7, with D possibly TRBD1 on 5 matching bases. This CDR3 comprises 13 residues. Germline CDR1 reads SGHVS; CDR2 reads FNYEAQ. Trimming removed 5 bases at V and 5 bases at J, with 13 bases between. The CDR3 region is CASSPLGRHEQYF. The CDR3 region has the DNA TGTGCCAGCAGCCCCTTGGGGCGCCACGAGCAGTACTTC. The variable domain in full, with the rest retrieved from reference TRBV7-6 and TRBJ2-7, is GAGVSQSPRYKVTKRGQDVALRCDPISGHVSLYWYRQALGQGPEFLTYFNYEAQQDKSGLPNDRFSAERPEGSISTLTIQRTEQRDSAMYRCASSPLGRHEQYFGPGTRLTVT.

The CDR3 nucleotides are TGCGCCAGCAGCTTGTCCCGACCGGGACAGGCTGAAAAACTGTTTTTT. Its translation: CASSLSRPGQAEKLFF. The chain is built from TRBV5-1 and TRBJ1-4, with 8 bases matching TRBD1. CDR3 size: 16 residues. V was clipped by 1 base and J by 7 bases; unmatched bases: 9. Germline V lookup: CDR1 SGHRS, CDR2 YFSETQ.

The chain joins TRBV2 to TRBJ1-5; D possibly corresponds to TRBD1 (6 bases). With 4 bases removed from V and 4 bases from J, the gap between germline ends came to 11 bases. The germline V gene encodes CDR1 SNHLY and CDR2 FYNNEI. CDR3 length: 14 amino acids. This chain's CDR3 is CASSAGQLNQPQHF. In nucleotides, the CDR3 is TGTGCCAGCAGTGCCGGACAGCTAAATCAGCCCCAGCATTTT.

As concerns this clone: This could be a read error, since a much larger clone is one nucleotide away. The chain joins TRBV5-6 to TRBJ2-7, with 7 bases lining up with TRBD1. The V segment lost 2 bases and the J segment 4 bases; nucleotides outside the gene matches: 0. Germline V gives CDR1 SGHDT, CDR2 YYEEEE. This CDR3 comprises 12 residues. Here the CDR3 reads CASSLQGYEQYF. CDR3 DNA sequence: TGTGCCAGCAGCTTACAGGGGTACGAGCAGTACTTC.

This sequence joins TRBV5-1 and TRBJ2-2, with 8 bases fitting TRBD2. V trimming: 3 bases; J trimming: 6 bases; junction bases outside the gene matches: 4. Looked up from germline, CDR1 is SGHRS and CDR2 is YFSETQ. This CDR3 has 14 residues. CDR3 sequence (DNA): TGCGCCAGCAGCTGGGGACTAGTGCCCGGGGAGCTGTTTTTT. As protein: CASSWGLVPGELFF.

The gene calls are TRBV4-2 and TRBJ1-6; D perhaps matches TRBD1 (6 bases). Trimming took off 5 bases at V and 9 bases at J, with 14 bases between the two ends. Germline V CDR1 and CDR2: LGHNA, YNFKEQ. The length of the CDR3 is 14 residues. The CDR3 DNA reads TGTGCCAGCAGCTCCGGGACACAAACTTCACCCCTCCACTTT. Amino acid sequence: CASSSGTQTSPLHF.

V gene TRBV5-6 combines with J gene TRBJ2-7, with D hard to call. Trimming left V 1 base short and J 3 bases short, with 11 bases between. CDR3 length: 14 residues. Germline CDR1 is SGHDT and CDR2 is YYEEEE. The CDR3: CASSLYPGNYEQYF. The CDR3 DNA reads as TGTGCCAGCAGCTTGTATCCAGGAAACTACGAGCAGTACTTC.

This clone was observed once. The chain has TRBV9 and TRBJ2-2; D is perhaps TRBD1 (6 bases). Trimming cost V 4 bases and J 4 bases, with 14 bases left between them. From germline, CDR1 is SGDLS and CDR2 YYNGEE. There are 15 residues in the CDR3. For the CDR3, the DNA is TGTGCCAGCAGCTCCCGGACAGCACCCACCGGGGAGCTGTTTTTT. Translated, it gives CASSSRTAPTGELFF.

The chain carries TRBV14 and TRBJ2-5; 8 bases match TRBD2. The CDR3 consists of 16 residues. The V and J ends lost 1 base and 1 base, in that order; junction bases with no gene match: 5. Germline CDR1 reads SGHDN; CDR2 reads FVKESK. This CDR3 reads CASSQGTSPVQETQYF. Written as DNA, the CDR3 is TGTGCCAGCAGCCAAGGGACTAGCCCTGTCCAAGAGACCCAGTACTTC.

The gene calls are TRBV28 and TRBJ1-1; D is unclear. The V gene's germline CDR1 is MDHEN and CDR2 SYDVKM. Trimming pared 3 bases from V and 5 bases from J, leaving 10 bases between. This CDR3 comprises 13 residues. CDR3 nucleotides: TGTGCCAGCAGTTTTTTATTTGGGACTGAAGCTTTCTTT. Amino acid sequence: CASSFLFGTEAFF.

This chain links TRBV29-1 with TRBJ2-5, with D uncertain. This CDR3 comprises 12 residues. Germline-derived CDR1 and CDR2 are SQVTM and ANQGSEA. V lost 6 bases and J 1 base, leaving 9 bases between the germline ends. In DNA, the CDR3 is TGCAGCGTGAGGATGGCCCAAGAGACCCAGTACTTC. This encodes CSVRMAQETQYF.

The chain is built from TRBV30 and TRBJ2-4; TRBD1 agrees at 9 bases. The junction had 6 bases not matched to a gene; V was cut back by 5 bases and J by 7 bases. Germline CDR1 reads GTSNPN; CDR2 reads SVGIG (reference sequence). The CDR3 totals 13 residues. Here the CDR3 reads CAWGTGRKNIQYF. CDR3 sequence (DNA): TGTGCCTGGGGGACAGGGCGCAAGAACATTCAGTACTTC.

V and J are TRBV15 and TRBJ2-5; 7 positions match TRBD1. Germline V gene lookup returns CDR1 LNHNV and CDR2 YYDKDF (reference sequence). J gave up 2 bases and V 1 base, and 10 bases lay outside the gene matches. The CDR3 contains 17 residues. The CDR3 bases are TGTGCCACCAGCAGAGGTCTTTCGGGACAGACTCAAGAGACCCAGTACTTC. Protein: CATSRGLSGQTQETQYF.

This clone has a handful of counts. The rearrangement links TRBV7-9 to TRBJ1-4; D uncertain. The V end lost 2 bases, the J end lost 8 bases, and 12 bases lay between the germline ends. The CDR3 totals 14 residues. Germline CDR1 reads SEHNR; CDR2 reads FQNEAQ (reference sequence). The CDR3 sequence: CASSLLGNEEKLFF. CDR3 DNA sequence: TGTGCCAGCAGCTTATTGGGGAATGAGGAAAAACTGTTTTTT.